Given below is one T cell receptor (beta chain) in context. CDR3 size: 16 residues. Germline V CDR1 and CDR2: SGHTA, FQGNSA. V shed 4 bases and J 5 bases; nucleotides not matched to a gene: 9. The record originates from a study of T cell repertoires in cytomegalovirus infection. TCRdb recomputed calls from the reads with MiXCR, one row per CDR3 protein. The table records roughly 230,000 distinct CDR3 sequences, 12% of them present only once. Sequencing was done on a sample of PBMCs. This TCR came from a human donor in good health (CMV status not recorded). Some clones in this sample may be carry-over from other donors' samples. The V call is TRBV7-2, the J call TRBJ1-4, with 8 bases matching TRBD1. The CDR3 loop is CASSSLLRDRNEKLFF. In DNA form, the CDR3 reads TGTGCCAGCAGCTCCTTACTCCGGGACAGGAATGAAAAACTGTTTTTT.